This TCR beta chain originates from a study of patients and donors after allogeneic stem cell transplantation. CDR3 size: 19 residues. V lost 6 bases to trimming and J lost 4 bases, with 28 bases between them. Germline assignment: CDR1 MNHNS and CDR2 SASEGT. This clonotype was counted only a few times. One entry per CDR3 protein, called by TCRdb with MiXCR from the RT-PCR reads. The sample contains about 960,000 distinct CDR3 sequences, roughly 18% of which appear only once. The TCR originated in a human donor who was either an allogeneic HSCT recipient or a stem cell or donor lymphocyte infusion donor (not recorded which). It is not recorded whose cells these are; they may come from a transplant donor. This chain joins TRBV6-1 and TRBJ1-3, with D perhaps TRBD1 (5 bases). The sequenced sample consisted of blood, either unsorted or a sorted T cell fraction (not recorded which). The CDR3 region is CASSLSNPGPSSSGNTIYF. The CDR3 region has the DNA TGTGCCAGCAGCCTCTCAAATCCGGGACCATCGTCGTCGGGAAACACCATATATTTT.